This is a list of T cell receptor beta chains from one sample in a study of identical twins. TCRdb re-analysed the 5' RACE reads in MiXCR, keeping a single row per CDR3 protein. Of 450,000 or so distinct CDR3 sequences listed, approximately 15% are singletons. The same specimen was also included in a second study, on yellow fever vaccine responses in identical twins.

The source material was CD4+ T cells sorted from blood. Every receptor here comes from a woman younger than 35 in good health. CDR3s include the opening cysteine and the closing phenylalanine or tryptophan. Fields, in order: J gene, clone size, D gene, V gene, CDR3 DNA, CDR3 protein. D genes are given only for firm matches. A clone size is listed for some rows: how often the clone was seen (once, few, many), or a class if it is expanded.

TRBJ2-3	NA	NA	TRBV4-3	TGCGCCAGCAGCCCTCCCCGGAGCGGTCTCGGAGGGGATACGCAGTATTTT	CASSPPRSGLGGDTQYF
TRBJ2-3	few	TRBD2	TRBV14	TGTGCCAGCAGCCAAGAAGCGGGGGCCAGCACAGATACGCAGTATTTT	CASSQEAGASTDTQYF
TRBJ2-7	NA	NA	TRBV5-5	TGTGCCAGCAGCCACCCCGGGGTCGACGAGCAGTACTTC	CASSHPGVDEQYF
TRBJ2-7	NA	TRBD1	TRBV6-5	TGTGCCAGCAGTTACCCCACGGACAGGGCCCAGGGGTACGAGCAGTACTTC	CASSYPTDRAQGYEQYF
TRBJ2-7	few	TRBD2	TRBV7-9	TGTGCCAGTAGCGGGGCGAGCTCCTACGAGCAGTACTTC	CASSGASSYEQYF
TRBJ2-3	few	TRBD2	TRBV7-2	TGTGCCAGCAGCATCACTACGGGGACTAGCATGGATTTT	CASSITTGTSMDF
TRBJ2-1	many	TRBD1	TRBV6-5	TGTGCCAGCAGTTACGGGACAGGGGATAACAATGAGCAGTTCTTC	CASSYGTGDNNEQFF
TRBJ2-2	many	NA	TRBV29-1	TGCAGCGTTGAAGATCCCGGGACCCTTTTTAACGGGCTGTTTTTT	CSVEDPGTLFNGLFF
TRBJ1-5	many	NA	TRBV2	TGTGCCAGCAGAGACACACAAGCGGGACAGCCCCAGCATTTT	CASRDTQAGQPQHF
TRBJ2-1	few	NA	TRBV10-3	TGTGCCATCAGAAGGGACGGGGAGGACGAGCAGTTCTTC	CAIRRDGEDEQFF
TRBJ2-1	NA	TRBD2	TRBV20-1	TGCAGTGCTAGGGACTTAGCGGGAGCGCCCTCGAATGAGCAGTTCTTC	CSARDLAGAPSNEQFF
TRBJ2-7	NA	TRBD2	TRBV6-2/TRBV6-3	TGTGCCAGCAGTTACCCCCCGGGTGGGACTAGTCTGTCCTACGAGCAGTACTTC	CASSYPPGGTSLSYEQYF
TRBJ2-4	NA	NA	TRBV12-3/TRBV12-4	TGTGCCAGCAGTGTCTTCACGCCGTTAGCCAAAAACATTCAGTACTTC	CASSVFTPLAKNIQYF
TRBJ2-3	NA	NA	TRBV9	TGTGCCAGCAGCGTACTCAGTGGCGGGGAGACGCAGTATTTT	CASSVLSGGETQYF
TRBJ2-1	few	TRBD1	TRBV20-1	TGCAGTGGAGACAGGGGGCTTGAGCAGTTCTTC	CSGDRGLEQFF
TRBJ2-2	many	TRBD1	TRBV5-1	TGCGCCAGCAGCTTGGCAGGACAGGGACTCACCGGGGAGCTGTTTTTT	CASSLAGQGLTGELFF
TRBJ2-2	few	NA	TRBV12-3/TRBV12-4	TGTGCCAGCAGTTTTAACAGGAACACCGGGGAGCTGTTTTTT	CASSFNRNTGELFF
TRBJ2-1	few	NA	TRBV6-5	TGTGCCAGCAGTTACGCGACAACTTTCGGTGAGCAGTTCTTC	CASSYATTFGEQFF
TRBJ1-5	many	NA	TRBV4-1	TGCGCCAGCAGCCGACAGTATAGCAATCAGCCCCAGCATTTT	CASSRQYSNQPQHF
TRBJ2-7	NA	TRBD2	TRBV7-9	TGTGCCAGCAGTCACGGACTAGCGGGTGTGCAGTACTTC	CASSHGLAGVQYF
TRBJ2-7	NA	TRBD1	TRBV6-2/TRBV6-3	TGTGCCAGCAGGATGGGACAGGGCTACGAGCAGTACTTC	CASRMGQGYEQYF
TRBJ2-5	few	TRBD2	TRBV11-2	TGTGCCAGCAGCGCTAGCGGTGCGGAGACCCAGTACTTC	CASSASGAETQYF
TRBJ2-2	few	TRBD2	TRBV6-2/TRBV6-3	TGTGCCAGCAGTTATTCGGGACTAGCGGTCGGGGAGCTGTTTTTT	CASSYSGLAVGELFF
TRBJ2-2	many	NA	TRBV12-3/TRBV12-4	TGTGCCAGCAGCTTAGGGGCCGGGGAGCTGTTTTTT	CASSLGAGELFF
TRBJ2-2	many	NA	TRBV7-2	TGTGCCAGCTTTCCTGGGTCGAACACCGGGGAGCTGTTTTTT	CASFPGSNTGELFF
TRBJ2-6	NA	TRBD2	TRBV11-2	TGTGCCAGCAGTCCGGCCCTCACTAGCGGGGGGTTCTCTGGGGCCAACGTCCTGACTTTC	CASSPALTSGGFSGANVLTF
TRBJ2-5	NA	TRBD2	TRBV10-3	TGTGCCATCAGGCTAGCGGTTCAAGAGACCCAGTACTTC	CAIRLAVQETQYF
TRBJ2-1	few	NA	TRBV20-1	TGCAGTGCTAGAGATCGCGGGTCAAGCTCCTACAATGAGCAGTTCTTC	CSARDRGSSSYNEQFF
TRBJ2-7	many	TRBD2	TRBV7-2	TGTGCCAGCAGCTTAGCGCTAGCGGGACCAATACTTTCCTACGAGCAGTACTTC	CASSLALAGPILSYEQYF
TRBJ1-5	many	NA	TRBV12-3/TRBV12-4	TGTGCCAGCAGTTTTGACAGCCTCCGGCCCCAGCATTTT	CASSFDSLRPQHF
TRBJ2-1	many	NA	TRBV20-1	TGCAGTGCTAGATCCTGGACTACCCAGAGCTCCTACAATGAGCAGTTCTTC	CSARSWTTQSSYNEQFF
TRBJ1-5	NA	NA	TRBV7-2	TGTGCCAGCAGCTTAGGGGACATACCGGGGCAGCCCCAGCATTTT	CASSLGDIPGQPQHF
TRBJ2-1	few	TRBD2	TRBV6-4	TGTGCCAGCAGTGACTCAGCGGGACACAATGAGCAGTTCTTC	CASSDSAGHNEQFF
TRBJ2-6	few	NA	TRBV29-1	TGCAGCGTTGCCCCAGGGTCCTCTGGGGCCAACGTCCTGACTTTC	CSVAPGSSGANVLTF
TRBJ2-5	NA	NA	TRBV9	TGTGCCAGCAGCGTAGATCCTACAATCCAAGAGACCCAGTACTTC	CASSVDPTIQETQYF
TRBJ2-1	NA	NA	TRBV4-2	TGTGCCAGCAGCCAAGAAAGACTAACCAATGAGCAGTTCTTC	CASSQERLTNEQFF
TRBJ2-1	few	TRBD2	TRBV9	TGTGCCAGCAGCTTTGCTAGCGGGGGGGCCGGGGGAAATGAGCAGTTCTTC	CASSFASGGAGGNEQFF